One and the same sample provided the 29 T cell receptor beta chains below, sequenced in a study of shared clonotypes between healthy human individuals. Using immunoSEQ multiplex PCR, the repertoire was profiled, and TCRdb retains in-frame clones only, with some absent. The repertoire has over a million clones, around 97% of them found once; the top ten carry roughly 1.1%. Material: naive CD4+ T cells sorted from blood. The subset: CD45RA+ positively selected. All receptors come from a young man in good health.

J is TRBJ1-1 and V is TRBV2, with a possible D match to TRBD1 (6 bases). The CDR3 is 16 residues long. Germline CDR1 reads SNHLY; CDR2 reads FYNNEI. V lost 4 bases and J 10 bases, leaving 25 bases between the germline ends. The CDR3 region has the DNA TGTGCCAGCAGTGGGACTCCAGGGGACCTACACCGGCGAGCTTTCTTT. Amino acids: CASSGTPGDLHRRAFF.

The chain joins TRBV7-3 to TRBJ2-5; 9 bases are shared with TRBD2. This CDR3 comprises 15 residues. Germline CDR1 reads SGHTA; CDR2 reads FQGTGA. J lost 3 bases, V lost 2 bases, and 4 bases had no gene match. The CDR3 DNA reads TGTGCCAGCAGCTTATTCGGCGGGAGGGAAGAGACCCAGTACTTC. Translation: CASSLFGGREETQYF.

This clone was detected only once. The chain recombines TRBV5-1 with TRBJ2-2; no firm D call. The CDR3 spans 14 residues. Germline V gene data show CDR1 as SGHRS and CDR2 as YFSETQ. The CDR3 nucleotides are TGCGGGTCATCGATGGGTTCGAACACCGGGGAGCTGTTTTTT. It is translated as CGSSMGSNTGELFF.

The J gene is TRBJ2-1, the V gene TRBV10-3; 9 positions match TRBD2. From germline, CDR1 is ENHRY and CDR2 SYGVKD. Unmatched junction bases numbered 5, after V lost 0 bases and J lost 5 bases. This CDR3 comprises 16 residues. This CDR3 reads CAISESLLAGDNEQFF. The CDR3 DNA follows: TGTGCCATCAGTGAGTCGTTGTTAGCGGGGGACAATGAGCAGTTCTTC.

The genes are TRBV28 and TRBJ2-1; the match to TRBD2 covers 14 bases. The CDR3 consists of 17 residues. Germline values: CDR1 MDHEN, CDR2 SYDVKM. Trimming removed 10 bases from V and 7 bases from J; junction bases left unmatched: 15. CDR3 protein: CAIDSPGTSGSRNEQFF. The CDR3 DNA reads TGTGCCATCGACTCTCCTGGGACTAGCGGGAGTCGGAATGAGCAGTTCTTC.

This chain connects TRBV7-8 to TRBJ2-5; D is unclear. The V and J ends lost 3 bases and 4 bases respectively, with 12 bases between them. This CDR3 is 14 amino acids long. Germline CDR1 and CDR2: SGHVS and FQNEAQ. CDR3 sequence reads: CASSFDGFGETQYF. Written as DNA, the CDR3 is TGTGCCAGCAGCTTTGACGGCTTCGGAGAGACCCAGTACTTC.

The rearrangement uses TRBV19 and TRBJ2-1; 8 nucleotides match TRBD1. This CDR3 has 13 amino acids. The V segment lost 8 bases and the J segment 7 bases; nucleotides outside the gene matches: 7. From germline, CDR1 is LNHDA and CDR2 SQIVND (reference sequence). The CDR3 bases are TGTGCCAGTGTGATGACAGGGGTGAATGAGCAGTTCTTC. The encoded protein is CASVMTGVNEQFF.

The V and J genes are TRBV18 and TRBJ2-7, with 9 bases fitting TRBD1. The germline gives CDR1 KGHSH, CDR2 LQKENI. The CDR3 is made up of 14 amino acids. The junction had 7 bases not matched to a gene; V was cut back by 6 bases and J by 4 bases. CDR3 loop: CASSTGTGQYEQYF. CDR3 coding DNA: TGTGCCAGCTCCACCGGGACAGGGCAATACGAGCAGTACTTC.

This clone showed up just once. V usage is TRBV28 and J usage is TRBJ1-5; unclear D gene. Germline assignment: CDR1 MDHEN and CDR2 SYDVKM. V lost 8 bases, J lost 4 bases, and 9 bases lay in between. The length of the CDR3 is 12 residues. This CDR3 reads CASLRSNQPQHF. Here the CDR3 DNA reads TGTGCCAGCCTGCGGTCGAATCAGCCCCAGCATTTT.

The chain joins TRBV5-1 to TRBJ2-7; 7 bases match TRBD2. V lost 0 bases, J lost 1 base, and 7 bases stayed unmatched. The V gene's germline CDR1 is SGHRS and CDR2 YFSETQ. The CDR3 sequence is 16 residues long. As DNA, the CDR3 is TGCGCCAGCAGCTTGGAAGCTAGCGGATATTCCTACGAGCAGTACTTC. Its protein is CASSLEASGYSYEQYF.

The V call is TRBV9, the J call TRBJ2-7, with TRBD1 identical over 8 bases. The CDR3 has 16 amino acids. V shed 3 bases, J shed 3 bases, and the junction held 11 bases outside the gene matches. The germline V gene encodes CDR1 SGDLS and CDR2 YYNGEE. CDR3 nucleotides: TGTGCCAGCAGCGACGCTGCGGAAGACAGGGGCTACGAGCAGTACTTC. Translating it yields CASSDAAEDRGYEQYF.

The chain links TRBV5-1 to TRBJ2-7, with TRBD1 identical over 9 bases. CDR3 size: 15 residues. From germline, CDR1 is SGHRS and CDR2 YFSETQ. The V gene end was trimmed by 4 bases and the J gene end by 2 bases; junction bases not matched to a gene: 7. The CDR3: CASSPQGQGTYEQYF. Here the CDR3 DNA reads TGCGCCAGCAGCCCGCAGGGACAGGGAACCTACGAGCAGTACTTC.

The J gene is TRBJ2-4, the V gene TRBV10-1, with TRBD2 matching 9 bases. Per germline, CDR1 WNHNN and CDR2 SYGVQD (reference sequence). The trim removed 0 bases at V and 4 bases at J, leaving 7 bases unmatched. This CDR3 region has 17 residues. The CDR3 nucleotides are TGCGCCAGCAGTGAGTCACTCGGAGCGGGAGGTAAAAACATTCAGTACTTC. This codes for CASSESLGAGGKNIQYF.

The chain is built from TRBV5-6 and TRBJ1-1; D unclear. The CDR3 spans 11 residues. Germline CDR1 reads SGHDT; CDR2 reads YYEEEE. V was clipped by 4 bases and J by 3 bases, with 4 bases between them. The CDR3 DNA sequence: TGTGCCAGCAGCCAATACACTGAAGCTTTCTTT. This codes for CASSQYTEAFF.

The V gene is TRBV6-4, the J gene TRBJ2-6; D might be TRBD1 (5 bases). This CDR3 spans 15 amino acids. CDR1 is MRHNA and CDR2 is SNTAGT in the germline V gene. Deletions cut 0 bases from V and 2 bases from J, with 5 bases between. CDR3 bases: TGTGCCAGCAGTGACTCGACAGCTGGGGCCAACGTCCTGACTTTC. As protein: CASSDSTAGANVLTF.

The J gene is TRBJ2-7, the V gene TRBV30; TRBD1 is a possible D gene (6 bases). Deletions cut 4 bases from V and 4 bases from J, with 23 bases between. Germline V gives CDR1 GTSNPN, CDR2 SVGIG (reference sequence). This CDR3 has 16 amino acids. The CDR3 spells CAWNRYRQDKGYEQYF. CDR3 sequence (DNA): TGTGCCTGGAATCGGTATCGACAGGATAAAGGATACGAGCAGTACTTC.

The J gene is TRBJ1-4, the V gene TRBV19; possible D gene TRBD1, 5 bases. CDR1 is LNHDA and CDR2 is SQIVND in the germline V gene (reference sequence). This CDR3 has 13 residues. Trimming took 4 bases from V and 5 from J, leaving 8 bases between them. CDR3 sequence reads: CASSRTLNEKLFF. The CDR3, as DNA: TGTGCCAGTAGTAGGACACTAAATGAAAAACTGTTTTTT.

Of note for this clone: Other nucleotide sequences in the sample specify the same CDR3. This CDR3 reads CAISELSGDQPQHF. CDR3 DNA: TGTGCCATCAGTGAGTTGAGCGGGGATCAGCCCCAGCATTTT. This chain connects TRBV10-3 to TRBJ1-5; D ambiguous. Per germline, CDR1 ENHRY and CDR2 SYGVKD. The CDR3 runs 14 residues. V was shortened by 1 base and J by 5 bases, with 9 bases between the two germline ends.

This rearrangement joins TRBV5-1 to TRBJ2-7, with D possibly called TRBD1 or TRBD2 (6 bases each). V lost 2 bases and J 6 bases, leaving 15 bases between the germline ends. The CDR3 length is 14 residues. Per germline, CDR1 SGHRS and CDR2 YFSETQ. The DNA of the CDR3 is TGCGCCAGCAGCTTTGGGGGGCTTGGCAGCGAGCAGTACTTC. It codes for CASSFGGLGSEQYF.

This chain connects TRBV6-6 to TRBJ2-7; possible D gene TRBD2, 5 bases. V lost 6 bases, J lost 6 bases, and 9 bases lay in between. CDR1 MNHNY and CDR2 SVGAGI come from the germline V gene (reference sequence). The CDR3 loop spans 11 amino acids. Written as DNA, the CDR3 is TGTGCCAGCAGCTCCCGGGGCGAGCAGTACTTC. This sequence encodes CASSSRGEQYF.

The chain couples TRBV18 to TRBJ2-1; 12 bases line up with TRBD1. In germline, CDR1 is KGHSH, CDR2 LQKENI. CDR3 size: 20 residues. V was pared by 2 bases and J by 1 base, with 12 bases of the junction left unmatched. The CDR3 DNA follows: TGTGCCAGCTCACCAAAGGTGGGGACAGGGGGCCTCCGGTCCTACAATGAGCAGTTCTTC. Amino acids: CASSPKVGTGGLRSYNEQFF. Full variable domain (rest looked up from reference TRBV18 and TRBJ2-1): NAGVMQNPRHLVRRRGQEARLRCSPMKGHSHVYWYRQLPEEGLKFMVYLQKENIIDESGMPKERFSAEFPKEGPSILRIQQVVRGDSAAYFCASSPKVGTGGLRSYNEQFFGPGTRLTVL.

A single count supports this clone. The V gene is TRBV6-5, the J gene TRBJ1-1, with a possible D match to TRBD1 (5 bases). The germline CDR1 and CDR2 sequences are MNHEY and SVGAGI. V was trimmed by 6 bases and J by 4 bases, leaving 18 bases between them. This CDR3 spans 15 amino acids. CDR3 loop: CASSMLGGGTTEAFF. CDR3 nucleotide sequence: TGTGCCAGCAGCATGTTGGGTGGGGGGACCACTGAAGCTTTCTTT.

The chain's CDR3 is CASSSAGWDEQYF. The CDR3 bases are TGTGCCAGCAGTTCAGCAGGTTGGGACGAGCAGTACTTC. The chain uses TRBV25-1 and TRBJ2-7; unclear D gene. CDR1 MGHDK and CDR2 SYGVNS come from the germline V gene. V gave up 5 bases and J gave up 5 bases, with 13 bases separating them. CDR3 length equals 13 residues.

This chain connects TRBV29-1 to TRBJ2-1; D is possibly TRBD1 or TRBD2 (6 bases each). Germline V gene sequence: CDR1 SQVTM, CDR2 ANQGSEA. CDR3 length equals 11 residues. V lost 7 bases to trimming and J lost 9 bases, with 13 bases between them. The CDR3 bases are TGCAGCGCCGAGGGGGGAGTTGAGCAGTTCTTC. Encoded protein: CSAEGGVEQFF.

Notes on this clone: Other DNA sequences from this sample encode an identical CDR3 as well. This chain links TRBV9 with TRBJ2-3, with D perhaps given as TRBD1 or TRBD2 (5 bases each). V lost 4 bases, J lost 2 bases, and 8 bases lay in between. Germline V gives CDR1 SGDLS, CDR2 YYNGEE. CDR3 length: 13 residues. CDR3 sequence (DNA): TGTGCCAGCAGCCGGGACCCCACAGATACGCAGTATTTT. It encodes CASSRDPTDTQYF.

The chain has TRBV28 and TRBJ2-1; 8 bases align to TRBD2. The CDR3 runs 13 residues. V shed 8 bases, J shed 2 bases, and the junction held 2 bases outside the gene matches. CDR1 is MDHEN and CDR2 is SYDVKM in the germline V gene. The DNA for the CDR3 is TGTGCCAGCTTGGGACTAGCCTACAATGAGCAGTTCTTC. Its translation is CASLGLAYNEQFF.

This clone was found once. The rearrangement uses TRBV7-3 and TRBJ1-3; 8 bases match TRBD1. The CDR3 length is 13 residues. CDR1 SGHTA and CDR2 FQGTGA come from the germline V gene. Trimming took 5 bases from V and 4 from J; bases not matched to a gene: 1. The CDR3 DNA sequence: TGTGCCAGCAGCCGGGACAGGGGAAACACCATATATTTT. It yields the protein CASSRDRGNTIYF.

The V call is TRBV18, the J call TRBJ2-1; D is undetermined. This CDR3 comprises 14 residues. The germline gives CDR1 KGHSH, CDR2 LQKENI. V was shortened by 1 base and J by 8 bases, with 12 bases between the two germline ends. The CDR3 loop is CASSPQSVEDEQFF. CDR3 nucleotide sequence: TGTGCCAGCTCACCACAAAGCGTAGAAGATGAGCAGTTCTTC.

This clone was seen only once. V and J are TRBV2 and TRBJ2-7, with unresolved D. V shed 2 bases and J shed 0 bases, with 14 bases lying between them. Germline CDR1 reads SNHLY; CDR2 reads FYNNEI. CDR3 length: 16 residues. CDR3 nucleotide sequence: TGTGCCAGCAGTGAAAGTTTAAGCGAACACTCCTACGAGCAGTACTTC. Encoded protein: CASSESLSEHSYEQYF.